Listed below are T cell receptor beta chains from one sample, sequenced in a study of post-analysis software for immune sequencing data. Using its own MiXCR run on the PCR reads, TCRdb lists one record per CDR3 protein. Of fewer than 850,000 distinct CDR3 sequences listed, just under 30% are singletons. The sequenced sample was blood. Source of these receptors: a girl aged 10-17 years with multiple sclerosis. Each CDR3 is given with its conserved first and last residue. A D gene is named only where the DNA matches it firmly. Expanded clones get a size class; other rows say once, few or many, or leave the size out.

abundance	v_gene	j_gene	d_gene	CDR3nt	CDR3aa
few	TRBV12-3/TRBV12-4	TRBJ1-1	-	TGTGCCAGCAGTCCCGGACTGTGGACTGAAGCTTTCTTT	CASSPGLWTEAFF
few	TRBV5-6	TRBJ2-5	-	TGTGCCAGCAGCTTTGACACGAGGGGAAACCAAGAGACCCAGTACTTC	CASSFDTRGNQETQYF
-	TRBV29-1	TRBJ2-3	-	TGCAGCGTTGAAGGGCCCGGGGGCGGCACAGATACGCGGTATTTT	CSVEGPGGGTDTRYF
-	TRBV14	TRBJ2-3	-	TGTGCCAGCCAACTACACAGCCGCCGAGATACGCAGTATTTT	CASQLHSRRDTQYF
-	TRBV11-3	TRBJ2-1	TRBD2	TGTGCCAGCAGCCCATGGCCGGGGGGCAATGAGCAGTTCTTC	CASSPWPGGNEQFF
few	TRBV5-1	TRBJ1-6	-	TGCGCCAGCACCCTGGGGGAGAGCTCCTATAATTCACCCCTCCACTTT	CASTLGESSYNSPLHF
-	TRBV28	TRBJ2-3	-	TGTGCCGGCAGCCCCAAGGATACGCAGTATTTT	CAGSPKDTQYF
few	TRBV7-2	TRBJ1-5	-	TGTGCCAGCAGCTTATCCGGGGGCGCAATCCAGCCCCAGCATTTT	CASSLSGGAIQPQHF
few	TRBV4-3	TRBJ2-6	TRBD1	TGCGCCAGCAGCCCCTCGGGACAGGGTAACTCTGGGGCCAACGTCCTGACTTTC	CASSPSGQGNSGANVLTF
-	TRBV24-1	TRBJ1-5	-	TGTGCCACCAGTGATACCGGACATTCCAACCGGCCCCAGCATTTT	CATSDTGHSNRPQHF
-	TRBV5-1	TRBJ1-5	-	TGCGCCAGCAGCTTGGCGTCAGGGCTTGGACAGCCCCAGCATTTT	CASSLASGLGQPQHF
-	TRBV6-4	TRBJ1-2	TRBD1	TGTGCCAGCAGTGCCCAGGGGGGCTATGGCTACACCTTC	CASSAQGGYGYTF
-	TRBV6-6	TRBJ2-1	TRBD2	TGTGCCAGCAGTTACCTCCGGGAGGGGCAGTTCTTC	CASSYLREGQFF
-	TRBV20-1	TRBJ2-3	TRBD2	TGCAGTGCTTACCCGGGACTAGCGGGCCTCACAGATACGCAGTATTTT	CSAYPGLAGLTDTQYF
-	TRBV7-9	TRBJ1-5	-	TGTGCCAGCAGCTCCGGGACGGCGAACCTTATAAATCAGCCCCAGCATTTT	CASSSGTANLINQPQHF
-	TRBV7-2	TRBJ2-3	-	TGTGCCAGCAGCTTAGTCTTAGGGGCAACAGATACGCAGTATTTT	CASSLVLGATDTQYF
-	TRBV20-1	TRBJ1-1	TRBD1	TGCAGTGCTAGATACTTCGGACAGGGGGCGATAACTGAAGCTTTCTTT	CSARYFGQGAITEAFF
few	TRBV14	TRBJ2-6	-	TGTGCCAGCAGCCGGGCCTCTGGGGCCAACGTCCTGACTTTC	CASSRASGANVLTF
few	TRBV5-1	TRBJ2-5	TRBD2	TGCGCCAGCAGTGCCGGCCTAGCGGTTGAGACCCAGTACTTC	CASSAGLAVETQYF
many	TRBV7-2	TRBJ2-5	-	TGTGCCAGCAGCTTAGGGAGCCGGGTAGAAGAGACCCAGTACTTC	CASSLGSRVEETQYF
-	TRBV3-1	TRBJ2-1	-	TGTGCCAGCAGCCACGCCGCTAGCAGGAGTGACAAAAACATTCAGTTCTTC	CASSHAASRSDKNIQFF
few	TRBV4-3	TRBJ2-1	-	TGCGCCAGCAGCTGGGGACTCTACAATGAGCAGTTCTTC	CASSWGLYNEQFF
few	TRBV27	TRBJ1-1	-	TGTGCCAGCAGCCGTCGAGAGAACACTGAAGCTTTCTTT	CASSRRENTEAFF
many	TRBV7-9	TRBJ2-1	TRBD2	TGTGCCAGCAGCCCAAGAGGGATAGCGGGGGGTTACAATGAGCAGTTCTTC	CASSPRGIAGGYNEQFF
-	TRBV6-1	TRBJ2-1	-	TGTGCCAGCACTCTAGGGGCTTATGAGCAGTTCTTC	CASTLGAYEQFF
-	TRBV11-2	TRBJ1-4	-	TGTGCCAGCAGCTTAGATCCAAGGGATAAACTGTTTTTT	CASSLDPRDKLFF
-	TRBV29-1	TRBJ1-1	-	TGCAGCGTAGGACAATGGAACACTGAAGCTTTCTTT	CSVGQWNTEAFF
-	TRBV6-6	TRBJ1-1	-	TGTGCCGGCAGTTATCGAACAGACACTGAAGCTTTCTTT	CAGSYRTDTEAFF
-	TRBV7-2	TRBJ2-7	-	TGTGCCAGCAGCCCACAGGCAGCCAGGGGCTACGAGCAGTACTTC	CASSPQAARGYEQYF
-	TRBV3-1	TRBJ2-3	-	TGTGCCAGCAGCCGCCCAATCTCCGGGGCTCAACCAGTTACGCAGTATTTT	CASSRPISGAQPVTQYF
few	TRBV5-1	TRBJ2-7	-	TGCGCCAGCAGCCTGGACAGTCCTGGAGCCGAGCAGTACTTC	CASSLDSPGAEQYF
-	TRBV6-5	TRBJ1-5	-	TGTGCCACCCGGACGGGTAGCAATCAGCCCCAGCATTTT	CATRTGSNQPQHF
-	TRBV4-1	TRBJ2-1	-	TGCGCCAGCAGTACCCAGGGTACGGGGTACAATGAGCAGTTCTTT	CASSTQGTGYNEQFF
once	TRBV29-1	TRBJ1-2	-	TGCAGCGTCCTGATATCTAACTATGGCTACACCTTC	CSVLISNYGYTF
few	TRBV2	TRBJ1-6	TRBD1	TGTGCCAGCAGGGAGACAGGGAAGGGGCATAATTCACCCCTCCACTTT	CASRETGKGHNSPLHF
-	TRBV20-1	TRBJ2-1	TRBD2	TGCAGTGCTAGCGTCTCTGGGACTAGCGGGATTAGAAGTAATGAGCAGTTCTTC	CSASVSGTSGIRSNEQFF
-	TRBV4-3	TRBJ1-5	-	TGCGCCAGCAGCCAAGATTTTTCAGGGCGCCGGTATCAGCCCCAGCATTTT	CASSQDFSGRRYQPQHF
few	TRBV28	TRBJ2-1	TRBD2	TGTGCCAGCAGTTCTCGTTGGGTAGCGGGGGGGTCTGATGAGCAGTTCTTC	CASSSRWVAGGSDEQFF
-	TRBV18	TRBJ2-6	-	TGTGCCAGCTCACCAGGGCAGGCCGCAGGTGGGGCCAACGTCCTGACTTTC	CASSPGQAAGGANVLTF
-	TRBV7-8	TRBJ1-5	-	TGTGCCAGCAGCTCCACGGGAAAAGCAGGGCCCCAGCATTTT	CASSSTGKAGPQHF
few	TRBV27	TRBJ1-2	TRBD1	TGTGCCAGCAGCCACACACACAGGGGGCCATCTGGCTACACCTTC	CASSHTHRGPSGYTF
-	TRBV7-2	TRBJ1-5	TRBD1	TGTGCCAGCAGCTTAGCGGGGGGGGGACAGGGCTGGCAGCCCCAGCATTTT	CASSLAGGGQGWQPQHF
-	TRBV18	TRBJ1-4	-	TGTGCCAGCTCACCCCTTGCAAGTAATGAAAAACTGTTTTTT	CASSPLASNEKLFF
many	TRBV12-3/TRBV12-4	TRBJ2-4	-	TGTGCCAGCAGTGGCGGGATTCAGTACTTC	CASSGGIQYF
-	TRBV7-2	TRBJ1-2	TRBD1	TGTGCCAGCAGCTTGTGGACAGGGGGTAACTATGGCTACACCTTC	CASSLWTGGNYGYTF
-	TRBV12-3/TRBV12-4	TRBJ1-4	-	TGTGCCAGCAGTTTAGACGGGAATGAAAAACTGTTTTTT	CASSLDGNEKLFF
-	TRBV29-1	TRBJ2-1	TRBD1	TGCAGCGTTGAAGATCGACAGGGGCGCCTCGGTGAGCAGTTCTTC	CSVEDRQGRLGEQFF
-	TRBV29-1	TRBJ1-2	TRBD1	TGCAGCGTTGACAGGGGGAGTTATGGCTACACCTTC	CSVDRGSYGYTF
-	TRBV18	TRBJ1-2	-	TGCGCCAGCTCACCAAGGCCTCTTGGAGGCTACACCTTC	CASSPRPLGGYTF
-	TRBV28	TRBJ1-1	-	TGTGCCAGCACCCCAGCGGGGCTGGGGGGCACTGAAGCTTTCTTT	CASTPAGLGGTEAFF
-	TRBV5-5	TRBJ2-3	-	TGTGCCAGCAGCTTGGATAGGAAAGGGCAGTATTTT	CASSLDRKGQYF